One and the same sample provided the 25 T cell receptor beta chains below, sequenced in a study of cytomegalovirus exposure and HLA in healthy donors. Sequencing was performed with immunoSEQ multiplex PCR; in TCRdb, only in-frame clones are kept and a portion is missing. The data contain 130,000 or so clones, roughly nine tenths of them singletons. The sample comprised PBMCs. These receptors originate from a woman younger than 35 in good health and CMV-seronegative.

The chain joins TRBV27 to TRBJ2-3, with D perhaps matching TRBD1 (6 bases). The V end lost 10 bases, the J end lost 3 bases, and 20 bases lay between the germline ends. The CDR3 consists of 15 residues. Germline CDR1 MNHEY, CDR2 SMNVEV (reference sequence). The CDR3 nucleotides read TGTGCCACCACCAATTCGGGACATAGGACAGATACGCAGTATTTT. This gives the protein CATTNSGHRTDTQYF.

The rearrangement joins TRBV5-1 to TRBJ1-1; D is uncertain. CDR3 length equals 14 residues. V lost 3 bases to trimming and J lost 0 bases, with 9 bases between them. Germline V gene lookup returns CDR1 SGHRS and CDR2 YFSETQ. The CDR3 nucleotides read TGCGCCAGCAGCTCAACTACCTTGAACACTGAAGCTTTCTTT. Its protein is CASSSTTLNTEAFF.

This clone was observed a few times. The chain is built from TRBV5-6 and TRBJ1-6, with unresolved D. The CDR3 length is 15 residues. V was clipped by 7 bases and J by 8 bases, with 19 bases between them. Looked up from germline, CDR1 is SGHDT and CDR2 is YYEEEE. This chain's CDR3 is CASGAQTKEYSPLHF. For the CDR3, the DNA is TGTGCCAGCGGAGCCCAGACGAAGGAATATTCACCCCTCCACTTT.

V is TRBV6-5 and J is TRBJ2-7; weak D call: TRBD1 (5 bases). In germline, CDR1 is MNHEY, CDR2 SVGAGI. The CDR3 covers 14 residues. V was trimmed by 2 bases and J by 2 bases, leaving 10 bases between them. This CDR3 reads CASSYGPGPYEQYF. CDR3 DNA: TGTGCCAGCAGTTACGGTCCAGGGCCCTACGAGCAGTACTTC.

This clone was detected only a few times. This chain connects TRBV6-5 to TRBJ1-1; D not resolved. V lost 11 bases, J lost 1 base, and 14 bases lay in between. Germline assignment: CDR1 MNHEY and CDR2 SVGAGI. The CDR3 is made up of 13 amino acids. The CDR3 coding sequence is TGTGCCTCCCGGGAGGAGGGGAACACTGAAGCTTTCTTT. Its translation: CASREEGNTEAFF.

The rearrangement links TRBV21-1 to TRBJ2-5; TRBD1 reflects the table's D call only, with no check against the DNA. TRBV21-1 counts as a pseudogene. There are 15 residues in the CDR3. The CDR3 DNA is TGTGCCAGCAGCAAAGTTAGTATGACATCTGAGACCCAGTACTTC. It encodes CASSKVSMTSETQYF.

J is TRBJ1-1 and V is TRBV2; D is undetermined. Trimming removed 7 bases at V and 3 bases at J, with 18 bases between. The germline V gene has CDR1 SNHLY and CDR2 FYNNEI. The CDR3 totals 15 residues. CDR3 sequence reads: CASKQESGKDTEAFF. CDR3 in DNA: TGTGCCAGCAAGCAGGAATCGGGGAAAGACACTGAAGCTTTCTTT.

J is TRBJ1-2 and V is TRBV9, with 7 bases aligning to TRBD1. Germline values: CDR1 SGDLS, CDR2 YYNGEE. There are 12 residues in the CDR3. With V trimmed by 5 bases and J by 2 bases, 0 bases remained unmatched. The CDR3 sequence is CASRTGNYGYTF. CDR3 sequence (DNA): TGTGCCAGCAGGACAGGGAACTATGGCTACACCTTC.

This clone appeared once. Sequence at one end of the junction differs from germline and may be a read error. This rearrangement joins TRBV5-6 to TRBJ2-7; D might be TRBD2 (6 bases). The CDR3 consists of 15 residues. Germline loops: CDR1 SGHDT, CDR2 YYEEEE. The CDR3, as DNA: TGTGCCAGCACCTTGCGTGGGGGACTCTTACACGAGCAGTACTTC. Translating gives CASTLRGGLLHEQYF.

The gene calls are TRBV11-2 and TRBJ2-3, with D perhaps TRBD2 (6 bases). V lost 8 bases and J lost 7, with 13 bases in between. The CDR3 loop spans 12 amino acids. The germline V gene encodes CDR1 SGHAT and CDR2 FQNNGV. The CDR3 region has the DNA TGTGCCAGCTTGGGGGGAGCGAATACGCAGTATTTT. Its protein product is CASLGGANTQYF.

The chain is built from TRBV6-5 and TRBJ1-5, with D unclear. CDR1 is MNHEY and CDR2 is SVGAGI in the germline V gene. Trimming stripped 0 bases from V and 8 bases from J, with 14 bases between. This CDR3 is built from 15 residues. The CDR3 sequence: CASSYSGESRKPQHF. The CDR3 DNA reads as TGTGCCAGCAGTTACTCCGGGGAAAGCCGAAAGCCCCAGCATTTT.

The chain has TRBV5-1 and TRBJ2-3, with D hard to call. From germline, CDR1 is SGHRS and CDR2 YFSETQ. Trimming pared 1 base from V and 5 bases from J, leaving 5 bases between. This CDR3 is 12 amino acids long. The CDR3 DNA is TGCGCCAGCAGCTTGCCCGGAGATACGCAGTATTTT. Amino acids: CASSLPGDTQYF.

The chain employs TRBV18 and TRBJ2-5, with D possibly being TRBD1 (5 bases). Germline V lookup: CDR1 KGHSH, CDR2 LQKENI. V gave up 3 bases and J gave up 1 base, with 9 bases separating them. The CDR3 is 14 amino acids. The CDR3 DNA reads as TGTGCCAGCTCACCGGGGCAGGTCCAAGAGACCCAGTACTTC. It specifies CASSPGQVQETQYF. The whole variable domain, remainder taken from reference TRBV18 and TRBJ2-5, is NAGVMQNPRHLVRRRGQEARLRCSPMKGHSHVYWYRQLPEEGLKFMVYLQKENIIDESGMPKERFSAEFPKEGPSILRIQQVVRGDSAAYFCASSPGQVQETQYFGPGTRLLVL.

The chain is built from TRBV7-9 and TRBJ1-3; TRBD1 might be the D (5 bases). The CDR3 sequence is 18 residues long. V dropped 0 bases and J dropped 0 bases, with 15 bases sitting between them. Germline values: CDR1 SEHNR, CDR2 FQNEAQ (reference sequence). CDR3 DNA: TGTGCCAGCAGCTTAGCTAGGAGGGGCGTCGGCTCTGGAAACACCATATATTTT. Residues: CASSLARRGVGSGNTIYF.

The V call is TRBV11-1, the J call TRBJ2-1; no reliable D call. Trimming cost V 3 bases and J 5 bases, with 5 bases left between them. Looked up from germline, CDR1 is SGHAT and CDR2 is FQDESV (reference sequence). CDR3 length: 12 amino acids. CDR3 sequence (DNA): TGTGCCAGCAGCTTCTCGGACAATGAGCAGTTCTTC. Translating gives CASSFSDNEQFF.

The gene calls are TRBV5-1 and TRBJ2-2; D may be TRBD1 (6 bases). V dropped 5 bases and J dropped 6 bases, with 17 bases sitting between them. Germline V gives CDR1 SGHRS, CDR2 YFSETQ. The CDR3 is 15 amino acids. In nucleotides, the CDR3 is TGCGCCAGCAGGGAAGGTACAGGGCTCGCCGGGGAGCTGTTTTTT. It yields the protein CASREGTGLAGELFF.

The V call is TRBV15, the J call TRBJ1-2; D perhaps matches TRBD1 (5 bases). The CDR3 loop spans 15 amino acids. V lost 1 base, J lost 5 bases, and 14 bases lay in between. CDR1 and CDR2 from the germline V gene are LNHNV and YYDKDF (reference sequence). CDR3 region: CATSRGQGLRYGYTF. The CDR3 DNA reads as TGTGCCACCAGCAGAGGTCAGGGCCTTAGGTATGGCTACACCTTC.

V is TRBV13 and J is TRBJ2-1; 10 nucleotides agree with TRBD2. The CDR3 is 16 residues long. Germline V gene sequence: CDR1 PRHDT, CDR2 FYEKMQ (reference sequence). The V and J ends lost 5 bases and 5 bases, in that order; junction bases with no gene match: 9. The CDR3 region has the DNA TGTGCCAGCAGCACCAGCGGGGGGGCGCTAAACAATGAGCAGTTCTTC. Protein: CASSTSGGALNNEQFF.

This rearrangement joins TRBV27 to TRBJ2-1; perhaps TRBD1 as D (5 bases). The germline V gene has CDR1 MNHEY and CDR2 SMNVEV (reference sequence). CDR3 length: 14 amino acids. V shed 2 bases and J shed 9 bases, with 14 bases lying between them. The CDR3 coding sequence is TGTGCCAGCAGTTTAGACAGCCCGAGGAGTGAGCAGTTCTTC. Translating it yields CASSLDSPRSEQFF.

The chain combines TRBV10-2 with TRBJ2-7, with 8 bases that match TRBD1. Per the germline V gene, CDR1 is WSHSY and CDR2 is SAAADI. J lost 4 bases, V lost 3 bases, and 8 bases had no gene match. This CDR3 is 15 amino acids long. The CDR3 DNA sequence: TGCGCCAGCAGTGATCAAGGGACAGGTAGTTACGAGCAGTACTTC. As protein: CASSDQGTGSYEQYF.

This clone has only a few counts. This chain uses TRBV28 with TRBJ1-5, with D possibly matching TRBD1 (5 bases). The length of the CDR3 is 13 residues. The ends were cut back, 7 bases at V and 6 bases at J, with 13 bases in the middle. The germline gives CDR1 MDHEN, CDR2 SYDVKM. The CDR3 protein is CASTGGDRQPQHF. The DNA for the CDR3 is TGTGCCAGCACCGGAGGGGATCGTCAGCCCCAGCATTTT.

V is TRBV4-2 and J is TRBJ1-3, with D unclear. Germline CDR1 and CDR2: LGHNA and YNFKEQ. The CDR3 loop spans 18 amino acids. V was shortened by 1 base and J by 4 bases, with 20 bases between the two germline ends. CDR3 sequence (DNA): TGTGCCAGCAGCCAAGTCGGCCTTAGGAGAAACCCAGGAAACACCATATATTTT. As protein: CASSQVGLRRNPGNTIYF.

The chain links TRBV6-5 to TRBJ2-1; 7 positions match TRBD1. Germline loops: CDR1 MNHEY, CDR2 SVGAGI. With 5 bases clipped from V and 12 bases from J, the junction kept 10 bases outside the gene matches. The CDR3 extends over 13 amino acids. The CDR3 sequence: CASSPDRELGQFF. The CDR3 DNA reads as TGTGCCAGCAGTCCCGACAGGGAATTGGGGCAGTTCTTC.

DNA for the CDR3: TGTGCCAGCAGCTTGGACAGTATGAACACTGAAGCTTTCTTT. This translates into CASSLDSMNTEAFF. The chain is built from TRBV5-4 and TRBJ1-1; D gene unclear. Trimming removed 0 bases at V and 0 bases at J, with 6 bases between. CDR3 length: 14 residues. Germline V CDR1 and CDR2: SGHNT, YYREEE (reference sequence).

J is TRBJ1-2 and V is TRBV19; D perhaps matches TRBD1 (5 bases). V gave up 5 bases and J gave up 4 bases, with 20 bases separating them. The germline V gene encodes CDR1 LNHDA and CDR2 SQIVND (reference sequence). The CDR3 consists of 16 residues. CDR3 DNA sequence: TGTGCCAGTAGTGATCCCTCGGGGGAGAGGCGCTATGGCTACACCTTC. Translating gives CASSDPSGERRYGYTF.